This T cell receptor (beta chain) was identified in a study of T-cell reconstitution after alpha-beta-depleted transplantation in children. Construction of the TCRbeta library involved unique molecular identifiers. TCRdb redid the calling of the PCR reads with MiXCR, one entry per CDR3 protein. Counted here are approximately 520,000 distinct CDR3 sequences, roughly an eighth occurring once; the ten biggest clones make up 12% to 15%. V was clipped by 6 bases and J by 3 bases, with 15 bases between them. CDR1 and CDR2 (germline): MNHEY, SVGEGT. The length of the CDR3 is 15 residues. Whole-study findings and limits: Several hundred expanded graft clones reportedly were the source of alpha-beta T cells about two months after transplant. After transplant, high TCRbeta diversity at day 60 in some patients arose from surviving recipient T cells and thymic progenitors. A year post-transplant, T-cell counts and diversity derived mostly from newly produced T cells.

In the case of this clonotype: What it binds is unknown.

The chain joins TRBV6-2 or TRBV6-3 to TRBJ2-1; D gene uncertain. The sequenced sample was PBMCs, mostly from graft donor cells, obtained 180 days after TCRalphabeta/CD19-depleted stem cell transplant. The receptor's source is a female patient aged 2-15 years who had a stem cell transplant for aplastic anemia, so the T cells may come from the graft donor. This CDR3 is CASRGETSFYNEQFF. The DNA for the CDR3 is TGTGCCAGCAGAGGCGAGACTTCCTTCTACAATGAGCAGTTCTTC.